These 8 T cell receptor beta chains were all obtained from the same sample, sequenced in a study of identifying expanded T cells in peripheral blood. Data came from immunoSEQ multiplex PCR; TCRdb stores just in-frame clones and leaves some out. The sample contains about 130,000 clones, 70% to 90% of which appear only once. The specimen sequenced was blood. These receptors originate from a person aged 18-70 years in good health.

The rearrangement joins TRBV7-2 to TRBJ2-5, with 7 nucleotides matching TRBD1. Germline V CDR1 and CDR2: SGHTA, FQGNSA. J was trimmed by 2 bases and V by 3 bases; bases with no gene match: 3. The CDR3 is 14 amino acids. CDR3 loop: CASSFRDRQETQYF. The DNA for the CDR3 is TGTGCCAGCAGCTTCCGGGACAGACAAGAGACCCAGTACTTC. The full variable domain, completed using reference TRBV7-2 and TRBJ2-5, is GAGVSQSPSNKVTEKGKDVELRCDPISGHTALYWYRQSLGQGLEFLIYFQGNSAPDKSGLPSDRFSAERTGGSVSTLTIQRTQQEDSAVYLCASSFRDRQETQYFGPGTRLLVL.

The genes are TRBV9 and TRBJ2-3, with D perhaps assigned TRBD1 or TRBD2 (5 bases each). Trimming shortened V by 0 bases and J by 4 bases, and 15 bases separated the two germline ends. The CDR3 totals 16 residues. The germline V gene has CDR1 SGDLS and CDR2 YYNGEE. The CDR3 DNA reads TGTGCCAGCAGCGTAGGTGCGACACTAGGGGCAGATACGCAGTATTTT. As protein: CASSVGATLGADTQYF.

The V gene is TRBV10-3, the J gene TRBJ2-1; D possibly uses TRBD1 or TRBD2 (5 bases each). The germline CDR1 and CDR2 sequences are ENHRY and SYGVKD. Deletions cut 11 bases from V and 8 bases from J, with 22 bases between. The CDR3 runs 14 residues. The CDR3 loop reads CAATRLAQGDEQFF. The CDR3 bases are TGTGCCGCTACTAGATTGGCCCAGGGAGATGAGCAGTTCTTC.

The V gene is TRBV19, the J gene TRBJ2-3; possible D gene TRBD1, 6 bases. Trimming took off 7 bases at V and 1 base at J, with 12 bases between the two ends. In germline, CDR1 is LNHDA, CDR2 SQIVND (reference sequence). This CDR3 spans 14 amino acids. The CDR3 nucleotides read TGTGCCAGTACTATGGGGGCGGGCACAGATACGCAGTATTTT. It yields the protein CASTMGAGTDTQYF.

The chain employs TRBV29-1 and TRBJ1-4, with a tentative D call TRBD1 (5 bases). Trimming took off 6 bases at V and 1 base at J, with 12 bases between the two ends. Germline CDR1 and CDR2: SQVTM and ANQGSEA. The CDR3 has 14 residues. CDR3 loop: CSVLPGRTNEKLFF. The CDR3 DNA is TGCAGCGTCCTACCAGGGCGAACTAATGAAAAACTGTTTTTT.

This chain joins TRBV11-2 and TRBJ2-7, with TRBD1 matching 9 bases. After removal of 3 bases from V and 5 bases from J, the junction contained 8 bases not matched to a gene. Germline V lookup: CDR1 SGHAT, CDR2 FQNNGV. This CDR3 region has 15 residues. The CDR3 is CASSFMGQGPHEQYF. The CDR3 nucleotides read TGTGCCAGCAGCTTCATGGGACAGGGTCCCCACGAGCAGTACTTC. Combining the CDR3 with reference TRBV11-2 and TRBJ2-7 gives the whole variable domain EAGVAQSPRYKIIEKRQSVAFWCNPISGHATLYWYQQILGQGPKLLIQFQNNGVVDDSQLPKDRFSAERLKGVDSTLKIQPAKLEDSAVYLCASSFMGQGPHEQYFGPGTRLTVT.

V is TRBV11-2 and J is TRBJ2-2; D gene uncertain. The germline V gene encodes CDR1 SGHAT and CDR2 FQNNGV. Between the trimmed V and J ends, which lost 5 bases and 5 bases, there was a span of 9 bases. This CDR3 has 13 residues. The CDR3 bases are TGTGCCAGCAGCCAACTCGGGACCGGGGAGCTGTTTTTT. It specifies CASSQLGTGELFF.

The CDR3 reads CASRLGRSGVTEAFF. The CDR3 DNA reads as TGTGCCAGCAGATTAGGGAGGTCCGGGGTCACTGAAGCTTTCTTT. This rearrangement joins TRBV28 to TRBJ1-1; D not resolved. V lost 6 bases, J lost 4 bases, and 18 bases lay in between. Germline CDR1 MDHEN, CDR2 SYDVKM. This CDR3 has 15 amino acids.